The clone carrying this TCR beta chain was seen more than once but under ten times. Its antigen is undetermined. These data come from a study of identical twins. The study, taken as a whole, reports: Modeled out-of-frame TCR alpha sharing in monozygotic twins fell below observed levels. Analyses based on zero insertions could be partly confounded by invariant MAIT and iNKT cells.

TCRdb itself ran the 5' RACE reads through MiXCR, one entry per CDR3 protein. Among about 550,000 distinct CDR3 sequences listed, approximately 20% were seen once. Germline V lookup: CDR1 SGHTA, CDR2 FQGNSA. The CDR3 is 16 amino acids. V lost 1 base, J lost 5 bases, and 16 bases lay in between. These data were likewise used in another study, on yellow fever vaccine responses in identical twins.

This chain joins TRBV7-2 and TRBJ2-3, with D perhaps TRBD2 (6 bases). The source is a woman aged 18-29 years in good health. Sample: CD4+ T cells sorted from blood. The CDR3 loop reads CASSLVRGTGGDTQYF. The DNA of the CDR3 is TGTGCCAGCAGCTTAGTACGGGGGACGGGTGGAGATACGCAGTATTTT.